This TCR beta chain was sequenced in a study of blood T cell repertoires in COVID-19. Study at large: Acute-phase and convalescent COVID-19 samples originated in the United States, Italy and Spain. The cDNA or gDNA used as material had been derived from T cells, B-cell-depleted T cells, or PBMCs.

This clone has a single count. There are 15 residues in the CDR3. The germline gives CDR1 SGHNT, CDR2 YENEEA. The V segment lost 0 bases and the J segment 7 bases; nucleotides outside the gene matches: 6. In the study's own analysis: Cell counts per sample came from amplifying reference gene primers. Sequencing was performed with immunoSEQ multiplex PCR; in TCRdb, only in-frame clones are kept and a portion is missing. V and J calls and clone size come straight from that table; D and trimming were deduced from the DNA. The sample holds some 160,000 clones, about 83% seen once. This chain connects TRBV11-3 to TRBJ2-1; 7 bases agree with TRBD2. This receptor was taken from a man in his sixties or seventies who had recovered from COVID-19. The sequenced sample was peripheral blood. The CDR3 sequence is CASSLDGGGLNEQFF. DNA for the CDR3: TGTGCCAGCAGCTTAGATGGGGGAGGGCTAAATGAGCAGTTCTTC. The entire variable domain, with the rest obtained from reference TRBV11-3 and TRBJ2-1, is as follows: EAGVVQSPRYKIIEKKQPVAFWCNPISGHNTLYWYLQNLGQGPELLIRYENEEAVDDSQLPKDRFSAERLKGVDSTLKIQPAELGDSAVYLCASSLDGGGLNEQFFGPGTRLTVL.